Reported below is one TCR beta chain. Its antigen is unidentified. The PCR made use of 60 Vbeta and 13 Jbeta primers. Method: immunoSEQ multiplex PCR; TCRdb's copy keeps in-frame clones and lacks some. The sample consists of 140,000 to 150,000 clones, 60% to 85% of them appearing once. The record originates from a study of cytomegalovirus exposure and HLA in healthy donors. Findings of the study overall: Within a later analysis, the majority of CMV-associated TCR beta chains appeared HLA-restricted.

From germline, CDR1 is SNHLY and CDR2 FYNNEI. Unmatched junction bases numbered 8, after V lost 7 bases and J lost 8 bases. The CDR3 sequence is 13 residues long. This TCR came from a man younger than 45 in good health and CMV-seronegative. The J gene is TRBJ2-1, the V gene TRBV2, with TRBD2 matching over 7 bases. The sample comprised PBMCs. The CDR3 spells CASNGGGWHEQFF. Written as DNA, the CDR3 is TGTGCCAGCAACGGGGGAGGGTGGCATGAGCAGTTCTTC.